These 25 T cell receptor beta chains came from one sample sequenced in a study of CXCR3-negative and CXCR3-positive naive CD8 T cells. UMI-tagged TRB cDNA libraries were built via 5' RACE. TCRdb re-called the 5' RACE reads and shows each CDR3 protein once, DNA omitted. The repertoire table contains around 140,000 distinct CDR3 sequences. Sequenced material: naive CXCR3- CD8+ T cells from blood. Indicated subset: CD45RO-CCR7+CD27+CD95- naive CD8+ T cells lacking CXCR3 (TNR3-). Receptors originate from a human donor in good health. Some clones in this sample may be carry-over from other donors' samples.

The chain couples TRBV7-6 to TRBJ2-1; TCRdb's assignment of TRBD2 cannot be checked, as there is no DNA. The CDR3 covers 16 residues. CDR1 and CDR2 from the germline V gene are SGHVS and FNYEAQ. CDR3 sequence reads: CASSPPGLAGVNEQFF.

The chain has TRBV10-3 and TRBJ2-1; TCRdb's D call of TRBD2 is untestable without DNA. The CDR3 runs 21 residues. CDR1 is ENHRY, CDR2 SYGVKD, per germline. This CDR3 reads CAISESTRDYSTRIPYNEQFF.

CDR3: CASSQEGRSNQPQHF. The chain has TRBV4-1 and TRBJ1-5. This CDR3 is built from 15 residues. Germline V gene lookup returns CDR1 MGHRA and CDR2 YSYEKL.

J is TRBJ2-1 and V is TRBV29-1. The CDR3 is 13 amino acids. Germline CDR1 reads SQVTM; CDR2 reads ANQGSEA. CDR3 sequence: CSVEGGTYNEQFF.

This rearrangement joins TRBV4-1 to TRBJ2-3; the D call of TRBD1 rests on TCRdb alone, since no DNA is present to check it. This CDR3 contains 17 residues. CDR1 and CDR2 (germline): MGHRA, YSYEKL. The CDR3 region is CASSRTGDFTSTDTQYF.

V is TRBV9 and J is TRBJ2-1; TCRdb reports TRBD2, a call that lacks DNA to check it against. Looked up from germline, CDR1 is SGDLS and CDR2 is YYNGEE. The CDR3 spans 15 residues. CDR3 sequence: CASSVEGPWVSEQFF.

This rearrangement joins TRBV6-2 or TRBV6-3 to TRBJ1-3. The CDR3 covers 12 residues. Germline V gene lookup returns CDR1 MNHEY and CDR2 SVGEGT. CDR3 residues: CASATDGNTIYF.

CDR3 residues: CASTPTGATDEQYF. The gene calls are TRBV7-9 and TRBJ2-7. The CDR3 is made up of 14 amino acids. Germline CDR1 and CDR2: SEHNR and FQNEAQ (reference sequence).

The chain couples TRBV29-1 to TRBJ1-1; the D call of TRBD1 rests on TCRdb alone, since no DNA is present to check it. The CDR3 has 11 residues. CDR1 SQVTM and CDR2 ANQGSEA come from the germline V gene. Here the CDR3 reads CSVLRDKEDFF.

CDR3 protein: CASSLIGGSYGYTF. This chain links TRBV5-6 with TRBJ1-2. The CDR3 is made up of 14 amino acids. Germline V gene data show CDR1 as SGHDT and CDR2 as YYEEEE.

V gene TRBV2 combines with J gene TRBJ1-2. Germline CDR1 is SNHLY and CDR2 is FYNNEI. The CDR3 consists of 12 residues. CDR3 region: CARRGIGGGYTF.

This rearrangement joins TRBV7-2 to TRBJ1-4; the TRBD1 assignment by TCRdb is unverifiable without DNA. CDR3 length: 15 amino acids. Germline CDR1 is SGHTA and CDR2 is FQGNSA. CDR3 sequence reads: CASSPTGGSFEKLFF.

This sequence joins TRBV10-2 and TRBJ2-3; the TRBD1 assignment by TCRdb is unverifiable without DNA. Germline V gives CDR1 WSHSY, CDR2 SAAADI. This CDR3 is 15 amino acids long. The CDR3 region is CASQVVGGFTDTQYF.

The chain is built from TRBV15 and TRBJ2-7; checking the TCRdb D call of TRBD2 is not possible without DNA. Germline V gene lookup returns CDR1 LNHNV and CDR2 YYDKDF (reference sequence). The CDR3 length is 16 residues. This chain's CDR3 is CATSRDRASGDYEQYF.

The rearrangement joins TRBV20-1 to TRBJ2-7. Looked up from germline, CDR1 is DFQATT and CDR2 is SNEGSKA (reference sequence). CDR3 size: 13 residues. The CDR3 reads CSAPTSRTYEQYF.

The gene calls are TRBV28 and TRBJ2-7; TCRdb's D gene call, TRBD1, goes unchecked for lack of DNA. The CDR3 length is 15 residues. Germline V gene lookup returns CDR1 MDHEN and CDR2 SYDVKM. This CDR3 is CASSFRGQRFYEQYF.

The rearrangement joins TRBV25-1 to TRBJ2-5. CDR1 and CDR2 (germline): MGHDK, SYGVNS. This CDR3 is built from 11 residues. The CDR3 protein is CASLKGETQYF. The complete variable domain, with remaining parts taken from reference TRBV25-1 and TRBJ2-5, reads EADIYQTPRYLVIGTGKKITLECSQTMGHDKMYWYQQDPGMELHLIHYSYGVNSTEKGDLSSESTVSRIRTEHFPLTLESARPSHTSQYLCASLKGETQYFGPGTRLLVL.

The CDR3 spells CASSLRTENTEAFF. The chain employs TRBV10-1 and TRBJ1-1; without DNA, the TCRdb call of TRBD1 cannot be checked. The length of the CDR3 is 14 residues. Germline V lookup: CDR1 WNHNN, CDR2 SYGVQD (reference sequence).

The chain couples TRBV7-2 to TRBJ2-7; TCRdb calls TRBD2, which cannot be checked without DNA. This CDR3 has 16 residues. Germline-derived CDR1 and CDR2 are SGHTA and FQGNSA. The CDR3 reads CASSLLQVTSGYEQYF.

The chain employs TRBV7-9 and TRBJ1-1; TCRdb outputs TRBD1, but without DNA this stays unchecked. CDR1 SEHNR and CDR2 FQNEAQ come from the germline V gene (reference sequence). This CDR3 is built from 13 residues. The CDR3 loop reads CATLYGDNPVAFF. The full variable domain, in which reference TRBV7-9 and TRBJ1-1 provide the parts outside the CDR3, is DTGVSQNPRHKITKRGQNVTFRCDPISEHNRLYWYRQTLGQGPEFLTYFQNEAQLEKSRLLSDRFSAERPKGSFSTLEIQRTEQGDSAMYLCATLYGDNPVAFFGQGTRLTVV.

The chain combines TRBV12-3 or TRBV12-4 with TRBJ2-1; TCRdb indicates TRBD1, and absent DNA this call remains unverified. The CDR3 loop spans 14 amino acids. The CDR3 here is CASLGGDDINEQFF.

V usage is TRBV6-1 and J usage is TRBJ2-7; lacking DNA, the TRBD1 call made by TCRdb goes unchecked. The CDR3 sequence is 15 residues long. Germline V gives CDR1 MNHNS, CDR2 SASEGT. Here the CDR3 reads CASSESTGTPGEQYF.

The chain links TRBV5-1 to TRBJ2-1; TCRdb's D call, TRBD2, is unchecked because there is no DNA. Germline V gene sequence: CDR1 SGHRS, CDR2 YFSETQ. The CDR3 loop spans 17 amino acids. CDR3 residues: CASSLWLAGVSYNEQFF.

The CDR3 here is CASSAREGSSYEQYF. This chain uses TRBV12-3 or TRBV12-4 with TRBJ2-7; TCRdb gives TRBD2 as the D gene, but with no DNA this cannot be confirmed. The CDR3 consists of 15 residues.

The CDR3 reads CASSAGIQPQHF. The V and J genes are TRBV7-9 and TRBJ1-5; without DNA, the TCRdb call of TRBD1 cannot be checked. CDR1 SEHNR and CDR2 FQNEAQ come from the germline V gene (reference sequence). The CDR3 covers 12 residues. Looking up the rest from reference TRBV7-9 and TRBJ1-5 gives the full variable domain: DTGVSQNPRHKITKRGQNVTFRCDPISEHNRLYWYRQTLGQGPEFLTYFQNEAQLEKSRLLSDRFSAERPKGSFSTLEIQRTEQGDSAMYLCASSAGIQPQHFGDGTRLSIL.